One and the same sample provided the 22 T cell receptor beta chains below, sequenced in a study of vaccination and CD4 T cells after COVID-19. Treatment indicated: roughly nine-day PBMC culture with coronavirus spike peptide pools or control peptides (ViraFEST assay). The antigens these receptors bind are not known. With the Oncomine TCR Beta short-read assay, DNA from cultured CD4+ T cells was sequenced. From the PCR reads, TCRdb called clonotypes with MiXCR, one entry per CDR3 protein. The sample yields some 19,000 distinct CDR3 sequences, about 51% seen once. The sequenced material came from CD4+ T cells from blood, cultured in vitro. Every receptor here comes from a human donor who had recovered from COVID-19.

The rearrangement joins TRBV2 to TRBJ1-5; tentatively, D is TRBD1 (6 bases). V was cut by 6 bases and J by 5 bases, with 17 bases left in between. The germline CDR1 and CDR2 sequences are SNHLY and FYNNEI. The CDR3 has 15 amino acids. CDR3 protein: CASRHETGLDQPQHF. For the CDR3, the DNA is TGTGCCAGCAGGCACGAAACAGGGTTGGATCAGCCCCAGCATTTT.

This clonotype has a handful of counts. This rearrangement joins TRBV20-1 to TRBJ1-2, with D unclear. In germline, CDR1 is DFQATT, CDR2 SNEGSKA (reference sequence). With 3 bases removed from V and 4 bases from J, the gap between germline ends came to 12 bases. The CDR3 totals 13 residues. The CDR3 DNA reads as TGCAGTGCTAGGGACGCATCCGGCTATGGCTACACCTTC. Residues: CSARDASGYGYTF.

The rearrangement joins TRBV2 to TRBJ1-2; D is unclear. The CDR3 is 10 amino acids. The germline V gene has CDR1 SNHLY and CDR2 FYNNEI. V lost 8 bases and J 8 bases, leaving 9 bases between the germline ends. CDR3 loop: CASGEKGYTF. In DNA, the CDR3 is TGTGCCAGCGGAGAAAAGGGCTACACCTTC. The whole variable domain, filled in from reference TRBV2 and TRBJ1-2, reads EPEVTQTPSHQVTQMGQEVILRCVPISNHLYFYWYRQILGQKVEFLVSFYNNEISEKSEIFDDQFSVERPDGSNFTLKIRSTKLEDSAMYFCASGEKGYTFGSGTRLTVV.

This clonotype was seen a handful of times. The CDR3 here is CASRDQTEGHIGYTF. Written as DNA, the CDR3 is TGTGCCAGTAGGGACCAGACAGAGGGCCATATCGGCTACACCTTC. The J gene is TRBJ1-2, the V gene TRBV19, with a tentative D call TRBD1 (5 bases). Trimming pared 6 bases from V and 8 bases from J, leaving 22 bases between. The CDR3 is made up of 15 amino acids. Germline V gene data show CDR1 as LNHDA and CDR2 as SQIVND (reference sequence).

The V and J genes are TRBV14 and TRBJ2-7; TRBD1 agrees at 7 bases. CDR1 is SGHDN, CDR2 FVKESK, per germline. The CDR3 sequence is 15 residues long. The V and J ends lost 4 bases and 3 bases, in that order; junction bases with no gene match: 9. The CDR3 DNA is TGTGCCAGCAGCCGGCCCGGGACAGCAAACTACGAGCAGTACTTC. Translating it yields CASSRPGTANYEQYF.

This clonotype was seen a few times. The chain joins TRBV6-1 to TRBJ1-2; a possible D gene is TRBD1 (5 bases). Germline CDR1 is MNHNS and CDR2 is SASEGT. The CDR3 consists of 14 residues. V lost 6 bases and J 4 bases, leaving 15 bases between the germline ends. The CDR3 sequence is CASRQPGPSYGYTF. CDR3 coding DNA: TGTGCCAGCAGGCAACCGGGACCCAGCTATGGCTACACCTTC.

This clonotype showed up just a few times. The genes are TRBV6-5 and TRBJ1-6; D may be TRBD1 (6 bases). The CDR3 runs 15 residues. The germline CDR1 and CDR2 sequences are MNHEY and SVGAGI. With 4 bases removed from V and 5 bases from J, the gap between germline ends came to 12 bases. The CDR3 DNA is TGTGCCAGCAGTTGGTCGGGACACAATAATTCACCCCTCCACTTT. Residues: CASSWSGHNNSPLHF.

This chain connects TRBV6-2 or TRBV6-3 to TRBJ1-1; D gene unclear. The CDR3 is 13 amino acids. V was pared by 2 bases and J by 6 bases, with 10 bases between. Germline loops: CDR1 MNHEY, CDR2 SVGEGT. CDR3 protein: CASSYGAAAEAFF. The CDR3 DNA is TGTGCCAGCAGTTACGGAGCGGCGGCTGAAGCTTTCTTT.

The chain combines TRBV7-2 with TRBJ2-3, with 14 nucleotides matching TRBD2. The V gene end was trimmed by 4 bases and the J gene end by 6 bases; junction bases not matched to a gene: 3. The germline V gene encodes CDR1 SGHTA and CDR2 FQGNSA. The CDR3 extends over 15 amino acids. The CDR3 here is CASSSRLAGGDTQYF. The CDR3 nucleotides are TGTGCCAGCAGCTCTCGACTAGCGGGAGGGGATACGCAGTATTTT.

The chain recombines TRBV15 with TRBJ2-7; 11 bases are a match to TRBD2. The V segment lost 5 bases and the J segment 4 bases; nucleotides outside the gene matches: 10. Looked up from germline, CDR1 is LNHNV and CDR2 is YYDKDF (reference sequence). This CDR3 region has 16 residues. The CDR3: CATSYQITSGSYEQYF. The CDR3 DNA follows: TGTGCCACCAGCTACCAAATTACTAGCGGGAGTTACGAGCAGTACTTC.

CDR3 coding DNA: TGCGCCAGCAGCCAAGATTTTCCGAGCAATCAGCCCCAGCATTTT. Its protein is CASSQDFPSNQPQHF. The gene calls are TRBV4-1 and TRBJ1-5; D gene unclear. The CDR3 spans 15 residues. Germline CDR1 is MGHRA and CDR2 is YSYEKL. V lost 0 bases, J lost 1 base, and 7 bases lay in between.

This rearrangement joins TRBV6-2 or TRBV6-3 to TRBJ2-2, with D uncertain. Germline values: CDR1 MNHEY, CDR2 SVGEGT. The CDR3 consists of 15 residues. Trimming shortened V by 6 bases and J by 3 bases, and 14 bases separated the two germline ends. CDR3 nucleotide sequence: TGTGCCAGCAGACCCATTGATCGCGACACCGGGGAGCTGTTTTTT. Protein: CASRPIDRDTGELFF.

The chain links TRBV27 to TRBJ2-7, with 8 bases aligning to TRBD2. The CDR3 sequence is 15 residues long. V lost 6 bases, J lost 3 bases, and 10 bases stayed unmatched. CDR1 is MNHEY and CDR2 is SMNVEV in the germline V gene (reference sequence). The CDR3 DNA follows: TGTGCCAGCAGGGAGGCCTCTGGGACTAGCTACGAGCAGTACTTC. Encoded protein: CASREASGTSYEQYF.

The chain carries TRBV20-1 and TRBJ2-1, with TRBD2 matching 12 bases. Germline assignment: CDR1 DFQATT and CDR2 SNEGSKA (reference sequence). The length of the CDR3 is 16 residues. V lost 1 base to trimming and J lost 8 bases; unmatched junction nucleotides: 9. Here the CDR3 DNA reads TGCAGTGCTAGAGCCCTAGCGGGAGGGCCTGTCCATGAGCAGTTCTTC. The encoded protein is CSARALAGGPVHEQFF.

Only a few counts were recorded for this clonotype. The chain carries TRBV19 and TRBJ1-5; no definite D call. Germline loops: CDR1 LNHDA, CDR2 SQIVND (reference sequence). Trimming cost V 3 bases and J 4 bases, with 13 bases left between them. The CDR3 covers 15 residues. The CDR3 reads CASSIPGKGNQPQHF. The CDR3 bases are TGTGCCAGTAGTATCCCCGGGAAAGGTAATCAGCCCCAGCATTTT.

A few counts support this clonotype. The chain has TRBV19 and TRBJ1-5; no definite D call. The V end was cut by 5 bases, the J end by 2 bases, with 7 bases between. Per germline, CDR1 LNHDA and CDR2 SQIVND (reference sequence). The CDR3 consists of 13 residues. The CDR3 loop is CASSAQGNQPQHF. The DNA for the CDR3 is TGTGCCAGTAGTGCCCAGGGCAATCAGCCCCAGCATTTT.

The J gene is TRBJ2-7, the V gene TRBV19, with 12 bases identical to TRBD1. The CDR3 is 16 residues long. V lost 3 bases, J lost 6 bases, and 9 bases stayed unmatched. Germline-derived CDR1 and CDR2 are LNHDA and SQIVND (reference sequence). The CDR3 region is CASSIRGTGGPSEQYF. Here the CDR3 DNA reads TGTGCCAGTAGTATCCGGGGGACAGGGGGCCCCTCCGAGCAGTACTTC.

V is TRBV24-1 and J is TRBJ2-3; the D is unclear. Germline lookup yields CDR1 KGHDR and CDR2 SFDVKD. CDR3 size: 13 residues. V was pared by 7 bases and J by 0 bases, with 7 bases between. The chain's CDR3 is CATRQHSTDTQYF. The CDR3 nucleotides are TGTGCCACCAGACAGCATAGCACAGATACGCAGTATTTT.

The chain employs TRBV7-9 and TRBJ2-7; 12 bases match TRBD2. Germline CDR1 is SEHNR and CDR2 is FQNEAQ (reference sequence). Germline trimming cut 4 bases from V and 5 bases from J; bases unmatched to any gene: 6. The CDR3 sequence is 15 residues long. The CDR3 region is CASSSSGRAIDEQYF. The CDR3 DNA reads TGTGCCAGCAGCTCTAGCGGGAGGGCCATCGACGAGCAGTACTTC.

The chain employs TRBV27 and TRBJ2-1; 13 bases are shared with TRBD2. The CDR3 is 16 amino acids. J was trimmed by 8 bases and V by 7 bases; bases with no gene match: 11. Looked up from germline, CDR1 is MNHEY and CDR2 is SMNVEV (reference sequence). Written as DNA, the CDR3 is TGTGCCAGCAAACGCCCCGGACTAGCGGGAGAAGATGAGCAGTTCTTC. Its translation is CASKRPGLAGEDEQFF.

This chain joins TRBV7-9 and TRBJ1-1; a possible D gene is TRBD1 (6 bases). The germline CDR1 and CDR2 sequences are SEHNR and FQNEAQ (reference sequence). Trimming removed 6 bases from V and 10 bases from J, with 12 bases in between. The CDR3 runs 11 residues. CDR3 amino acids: CASRREGVAFF. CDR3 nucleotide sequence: TGTGCCAGCAGACGAGAGGGGGTAGCTTTCTTT.

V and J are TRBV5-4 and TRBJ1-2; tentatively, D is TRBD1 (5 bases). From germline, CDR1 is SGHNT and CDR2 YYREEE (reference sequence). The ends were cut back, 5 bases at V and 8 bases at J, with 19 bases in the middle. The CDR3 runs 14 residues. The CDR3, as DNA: TGTGCCAGCAGATCGCCGGGGAGGGGTGTAGGCTACACCTTC. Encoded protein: CASRSPGRGVGYTF.